These T cell receptor beta chains were read from a single sample in a study of T cells in Graves' hyperthyroidism and ophthalmopathy. MiXCR, applied by TCRdb to the multiplex PCR reads, yields one record per CDR3 protein. The table lists 550,000 to 650,000 distinct CDR3 sequences, around 15% of them singletons. The sample was blood. These receptor sequences come from a woman aged 40 to 55 with Graves' hyperthyroidism. Both conserved end residues are part of each CDR3. The D gene is left open where the match is weak. The size entry is marked missing in some rows and otherwise reads once, few, many or a size class.

V gene: TRBV14
J gene: TRBJ1-6
clone size: few
D gene: -
CDR3 DNA: TGTGCCAGCAGCCAAGTTCTCGGTCACCTCCACTTT
CDR3 protein: CASSQVLGHLHF

V gene: TRBV7-3
J gene: TRBJ2-1
clone size: many
D gene: -
CDR3 DNA: TGTGCCAGCAGCTCCCAGGGGGGCGAGCAGTTCTTC
CDR3 protein: CASSSQGGEQFF

V gene: TRBV19
J gene: TRBJ1-5
clone size: few
D gene: TRBD1
CDR3 DNA: TGTGCCAGTAGTACCGAATCCGGGACAGCTGTAGGGCCCCAGCATTTT
CDR3 protein: CASSTESGTAVGPQHF

V gene: TRBV5-1
J gene: TRBJ2-3
clone size: many
D gene: TRBD2
CDR3 DNA: TGCGCCAGCAGCCCGACGGGACTAGCCACAGATACGCAGTATTTT
CDR3 protein: CASSPTGLATDTQYF

V gene: TRBV19
J gene: TRBJ2-5
clone size: -
D gene: -
CDR3 DNA: TGTGCCAGTAGTACCCGGGACCCCCGTCTGCTATACTTC
CDR3 protein: CASSTRDPRLLYF

V gene: TRBV12-3/TRBV12-4
J gene: TRBJ1-4
clone size: few
D gene: TRBD1
CDR3 DNA: TGTGCCAGCAGTTTAGGCCAGGGGGGTAATGAAAAACTGTTTTTT
CDR3 protein: CASSLGQGGNEKLFF

V gene: TRBV19
J gene: TRBJ1-1
clone size: -
D gene: -
CDR3 DNA: TGTGCCAGTAGTACCACCGGGACAAACATGAACACTGAAGCTTTCTTT
CDR3 protein: CASSTTGTNMNTEAFF

V gene: TRBV3-1
J gene: TRBJ2-1
clone size: many
D gene: -
CDR3 DNA: TGTGCCAGCAGCCGACAGCGGTACAATGAGCAGTTCTTC
CDR3 protein: CASSRQRYNEQFF

V gene: TRBV6-2/TRBV6-3
J gene: TRBJ1-6
clone size: few
D gene: -
CDR3 DNA: TGTGCCAGCAGTTACAGGGGGGCTCGGAATTCACCCCTCCACTTT
CDR3 protein: CASSYRGARNSPLHF

V gene: TRBV7-9
J gene: TRBJ1-3
clone size: -
D gene: -
CDR3 DNA: TGTGCCAGCAGCTATACAGGTGTCTCTGGAAACACCATATATTTT
CDR3 protein: CASSYTGVSGNTIYF

V gene: TRBV27
J gene: TRBJ2-5
clone size: -
D gene: TRBD2
CDR3 DNA: TGTGCCAGCAGTACACGATCCGGGACTAGCGGGAGAAGAGAGACCCAGTACTTC
CDR3 protein: CASSTRSGTSGRRETQYF

V gene: TRBV10-3
J gene: TRBJ2-6
clone size: many
D gene: -
CDR3 DNA: TGTGCCATCAGTGACCCCTCTGGGGCCAACGTCCTGACTTTC
CDR3 protein: CAISDPSGANVLTF

V gene: TRBV6-6
J gene: TRBJ2-4
clone size: -
D gene: -
CDR3 DNA: TGTGCCAGCAGTTACTCGAAGGGGGGGGTGGGCATTCAGTACTTC
CDR3 protein: CASSYSKGGVGIQYF

V gene: TRBV7-3
J gene: TRBJ2-2
clone size: many
D gene: -
CDR3 DNA: TGTGCCAGCAGCTTACCCGGTTATGGGGAGCTGTTTTTT
CDR3 protein: CASSLPGYGELFF

V gene: TRBV10-3
J gene: TRBJ2-7
clone size: few
D gene: TRBD2
CDR3 DNA: TGTGCCACCGGGAGTAGCGGGAGTTACGAGCAGTACTTC
CDR3 protein: CATGSSGSYEQYF

V gene: TRBV6-5
J gene: TRBJ2-7
clone size: many
D gene: -
CDR3 DNA: TGTGCCAGCAGTTACTCCGAGCAGGGGAGCGAGCAGTACTTC
CDR3 protein: CASSYSEQGSEQYF

V gene: TRBV4-1
J gene: TRBJ2-7
clone size: -
D gene: TRBD2
CDR3 DNA: TGCGCCAGCAGCCAAGTTGGCGGACTAGCGGGATTCGAGCAGTACTTC
CDR3 protein: CASSQVGGLAGFEQYF

V gene: TRBV12-3/TRBV12-4
J gene: TRBJ2-1
clone size: -
D gene: TRBD2
CDR3 DNA: TGTGCCAGCAGTCCCGGGACTCCGGGACTAGCGGGAGGCCACAATGAGCAGTTCTTC
CDR3 protein: CASSPGTPGLAGGHNEQFF

V gene: TRBV6-1
J gene: TRBJ2-1
clone size: few
D gene: TRBD2
CDR3 DNA: TGTGCCAGCAGTTCGCCGGGACTAGCCATATGCAATGAGCAGTTCTTC
CDR3 protein: CASSSPGLAICNEQFF

V gene: TRBV18
J gene: TRBJ1-2
clone size: once
D gene: TRBD1
CDR3 DNA: TGTGCCAGCTCTCCTGGGTGGGACAGGACAGGCTACACCTTC
CDR3 protein: CASSPGWDRTGYTF

V gene: TRBV5-1
J gene: TRBJ2-1
clone size: many
D gene: TRBD2
CDR3 DNA: TGCGCCAGCAGCCGGGCGGGAGTTCTGAGTGAGCAGTTCTTC
CDR3 protein: CASSRAGVLSEQFF

V gene: TRBV6-1
J gene: TRBJ1-5
clone size: -
D gene: TRBD1
CDR3 DNA: TGTGCCAGCAGTGAAGGGGACAGAAATCAGCCCCAGCATTTT
CDR3 protein: CASSEGDRNQPQHF

V gene: TRBV20-1
J gene: TRBJ1-1
clone size: many
D gene: -
CDR3 DNA: TGCAGTGCTAGATTAACCTTAGGAGTGAACACTGAAGCTTTCTTT
CDR3 protein: CSARLTLGVNTEAFF

V gene: TRBV19
J gene: TRBJ1-1
clone size: many
D gene: TRBD1
CDR3 DNA: TGTGCCAGTAATACCGGGACAGCGAACACTGAAGCTTTCTTT
CDR3 protein: CASNTGTANTEAFF

V gene: TRBV30
J gene: TRBJ2-3
clone size: many
D gene: TRBD2
CDR3 DNA: TGTGCCTGGAGGGGGACTAGCGGAAGCACAGATACGCAGTATTTT
CDR3 protein: CAWRGTSGSTDTQYF

V gene: TRBV3-1
J gene: TRBJ2-1
clone size: many
D gene: TRBD2
CDR3 DNA: TGTGCCAGCAGCCAAGAAGGCGGGGGGCAACACAATGAGCAGTTCTTC
CDR3 protein: CASSQEGGGQHNEQFF

V gene: TRBV11-2
J gene: TRBJ2-5
clone size: many
D gene: TRBD2
CDR3 DNA: TGTGCCAGCAGCACGGGACTAGCGGGAGAAGAGACCCAGTACTTC
CDR3 protein: CASSTGLAGEETQYF

V gene: TRBV10-1
J gene: TRBJ1-1
clone size: many
D gene: TRBD1
CDR3 DNA: TGCGCCAGCAGTGAGGCCCAGGGGACAGGCACTGAAGCTTTCTTT
CDR3 protein: CASSEAQGTGTEAFF

V gene: TRBV20-1
J gene: TRBJ2-7
clone size: many
D gene: TRBD1
CDR3 DNA: TGCAGTGCTAGAGGTATGACAGGGTCCTACGAGCAGTACTTC
CDR3 protein: CSARGMTGSYEQYF

V gene: TRBV20-1
J gene: TRBJ2-5
clone size: many
D gene: TRBD2
CDR3 DNA: TGCAGTGCTAGAGATTGGTCGGGAGGGTTGGAGACCCAGTACTTC
CDR3 protein: CSARDWSGGLETQYF

V gene: TRBV2
J gene: TRBJ1-2
clone size: many
D gene: TRBD1
CDR3 DNA: TGTGCCAGCAAAAGACAGGGAGCCGACTATGGCTACACCTTC
CDR3 protein: CASKRQGADYGYTF

V gene: TRBV3-1
J gene: TRBJ2-7
clone size: many
D gene: TRBD2
CDR3 DNA: TGTGCCAGCAGCCAGATAGCGGGACCCTACGAGCAGTACTTC
CDR3 protein: CASSQIAGPYEQYF

V gene: TRBV6-5
J gene: TRBJ1-1
clone size: -
D gene: -
CDR3 DNA: TGTGCCAGCAAGTTCCTATCGAACACTGAAGCTTTCTTT
CDR3 protein: CASKFLSNTEAFF

V gene: TRBV27
J gene: TRBJ1-5
clone size: many
D gene: -
CDR3 DNA: TGTGCCAGCAGTTTTCCAGGTAGCAATCAGCCCCAGCATTTT
CDR3 protein: CASSFPGSNQPQHF

V gene: TRBV28
J gene: TRBJ2-5
clone size: many
D gene: -
CDR3 DNA: TGTGCCAGCAGTCTCCCAGGGATTCTAGAGACCCAGTACTTC
CDR3 protein: CASSLPGILETQYF

V gene: TRBV20-1
J gene: TRBJ1-2
clone size: many
D gene: TRBD1
CDR3 DNA: TGCAGTGCTGGAACTACCGCAGGGGGCGGCTATGGCTACACCTTC
CDR3 protein: CSAGTTAGGGYGYTF

V gene: TRBV2
J gene: TRBJ2-7
clone size: -
D gene: -
CDR3 DNA: TGTGCCAGCAGTGGTGGGCGTTTCTCCTACGAGCGGTACTTC
CDR3 protein: CASSGGRFSYERYF

V gene: TRBV28
J gene: TRBJ1-4
clone size: many
D gene: -
CDR3 DNA: TGTGCCAGCAACGGGGGCGCCCAGAATGAAAAACTGTTTTTT
CDR3 protein: CASNGGAQNEKLFF

V gene: TRBV7-2
J gene: TRBJ2-7
clone size: many
D gene: -
CDR3 DNA: TGTGCCAGCAGCGTAAGCCGGGACTCTTACGAGCAGTACTTC
CDR3 protein: CASSVSRDSYEQYF

V gene: TRBV6-5
J gene: TRBJ1-4
clone size: many
D gene: -
CDR3 DNA: TGTGCCAGCAGTTACAGACGGACAGCAAATAATGAAAAACTGTTTTTT
CDR3 protein: CASSYRRTANNEKLFF

V gene: TRBV12-3/TRBV12-4
J gene: TRBJ1-4
clone size: -
D gene: -
CDR3 DNA: TGTGCCAGCAGCCCCGAAGGGGGAGGGGATGAAAAACTGTTTTTT
CDR3 protein: CASSPEGGGDEKLFF

V gene: TRBV19
J gene: TRBJ2-1
clone size: many
D gene: -
CDR3 DNA: TGTGCCAGTAGTAGTATGGTGGGATCCTACAATGAGCAGTTCTTC
CDR3 protein: CASSSMVGSYNEQFF

V gene: TRBV20-1
J gene: TRBJ2-7
clone size: -
D gene: -
CDR3 DNA: TGCAGTGCTAGGGGGCGGGGCTACAACGAGCAGTACTTC
CDR3 protein: CSARGRGYNEQYF

V gene: TRBV13
J gene: TRBJ2-7
clone size: many
D gene: TRBD2
CDR3 DNA: TGTGCCAGCAGCATTAGGGGACTAGCCTACGAGCAGTACTTC
CDR3 protein: CASSIRGLAYEQYF

V gene: TRBV29-1
J gene: TRBJ2-1
clone size: many
D gene: TRBD2
CDR3 DNA: TGCAGCGTCGACGGACTAGCGGGGCTCTCCTACAATGAGCAGTTCTTC
CDR3 protein: CSVDGLAGLSYNEQFF

V gene: TRBV19
J gene: TRBJ2-1
clone size: few
D gene: -
CDR3 DNA: TGTGCCAGTAACCCGTCCAGCGGAGCTTGGAATGAGCAGTTCTTC
CDR3 protein: CASNPSSGAWNEQFF

V gene: TRBV29-1
J gene: TRBJ2-7
clone size: few
D gene: -
CDR3 DNA: TGCAGCGTTGGACAGACCTCCTACGAGCAGTACTTC
CDR3 protein: CSVGQTSYEQYF

V gene: TRBV6-6
J gene: TRBJ2-1
clone size: many
D gene: TRBD2
CDR3 DNA: TGTGCCAGCAGTTACTCCGCTAGCGGAGACTACAATGAGCAGTTCTTC
CDR3 protein: CASSYSASGDYNEQFF

V gene: TRBV5-5
J gene: TRBJ1-1
clone size: -
D gene: -
CDR3 DNA: TGTGCCAGCAGCTTGTGGGACAACCCCTGGGACACTGAAGCTTTCTTT
CDR3 protein: CASSLWDNPWDTEAFF

V gene: TRBV3-1
J gene: TRBJ2-3
clone size: many
D gene: -
CDR3 DNA: TGTGCCAGCAGCCAAGTCTCGATGCGGGGAAGCACAGATACGCAGTATTTT
CDR3 protein: CASSQVSMRGSTDTQYF